The clone carrying this T cell receptor (beta chain) has a count of ten or more. As yet, its antigen is unknown. This entry is derived from a study of T-cell reconstitution after alpha-beta-depleted transplantation in children. General study findings and limits: Newly made T cells mostly supplied T-cell counts and diversity one year after transplant. Alpha-beta T cells about two months after transplant reportedly derived from several hundred expanded graft clones.

Trimming removed 3 bases at V and 9 bases at J, with 13 bases between. Germline CDR1 KGHDR, CDR2 SFDVKD. The CDR3 is 13 amino acids. The TCRbeta library incorporated unique molecular identifiers. Using its own MiXCR run on the PCR reads, TCRdb lists one record per CDR3 protein. The sample has approximately 800,000 distinct CDR3 sequences, 15% to 20% seen once. The V gene is TRBV24-1, the J gene TRBJ2-5, with D uncertain. This sequence originates from a male patient younger than 18 who had a stem cell transplant for acute lymphoblastic leukemia, so the T cells may come from the graft donor. This specimen was PBMCs, mostly from graft donor cells, taken 360 days after TCRalphabeta/CD19-depleted stem cell transplant. CDR3 sequence: CATSDKNERAQYF. The CDR3 DNA follows: TGTGCCACCAGTGATAAGAACGAAAGGGCCCAGTACTTC.